The TCR beta chain described here comes from a study of blood T cell repertoires in COVID-19. About the research overall: Collection of acute and convalescent COVID-19 samples took place in the United States, Italy and Spain. In each case, the material was cDNA or gDNA derived from T cells, B-cell-depleted T cells, or PBMCs.

TCRdb's copy holds only in-frame clones and misses some; the assay was immunoSEQ multiplex PCR. Among approximately 150,000 clones listed, around 87% were seen once. This CDR3 region has 14 residues. Germline V lookup: CDR1 MNHEY, CDR2 SMNVEV (reference sequence). V lost 2 bases and J lost 12; bases outside the gene matches: 6. The receptor was isolated from a woman aged 45-65 years with active or convalescent COVID-19. The genes are TRBV27 and TRBJ1-6; 8 bases line up with TRBD1. The sequencing sample was made of peripheral blood. CDR3 region: CASSLGQGNRPLHF. Written as DNA, the CDR3 is TGTGCCAGCAGTTTAGGACAGGGAAACCGACCCCTCCACTTT.